The 23 T cell receptor beta chains below come from one sample, sequenced in a study of cytomegalovirus exposure and HLA in healthy donors. The primer mix had 60 Vbeta and 13 Jbeta primers. Measured with immunoSEQ multiplex PCR; TCRdb has only the in-frame clones, and not every one. The profile shows 110,000 to 150,000 clones, about 70% of them singletons. The sample taken for sequencing was PBMCs. These receptors were collected from a middle-aged woman in good health and CMV-seronegative.

V usage is TRBV28 and J usage is TRBJ2-2, with no clear D. Germline-derived CDR1 and CDR2 are MDHEN and SYDVKM. Trimming removed 11 bases at V and 4 bases at J, with 14 bases between. The CDR3 totals 13 residues. The CDR3 reads CAGIALVTGELFF. CDR3 DNA sequence: TGTGCCGGCATCGCACTTGTCACCGGGGAGCTGTTTTTT.

This clone occurred a few times. The chain carries TRBV10-3 and TRBJ1-1, with 11 positions matching TRBD1. There are 13 residues in the CDR3. V gave up 6 bases and J gave up 8 bases; unmatched junction bases: 5. Germline V gene lookup returns CDR1 ENHRY and CDR2 SYGVKD. In DNA, the CDR3 is TGTGCCATCAGAGGGGACAGGGGGGGAGAAGCTTTCTTT. Its protein product is CAIRGDRGGEAFF.

This clone was seen only once. The chain joins TRBV28 to TRBJ2-3, with TRBD2 matching 14 bases. This CDR3 has 16 residues. Germline CDR1 MDHEN, CDR2 SYDVKM. Unmatched junction bases numbered 5, after V lost 6 bases and J lost 3 bases. The CDR3 coding sequence is TGTGCCAGCAGGGGGACTAGCGGGAGTTCAACAGATACGCAGTATTTT. Protein sequence: CASRGTSGSSTDTQYF.

This clone showed up just once. The rearrangement joins TRBV5-6 to TRBJ2-4, with 8 bases aligning to TRBD1. J was trimmed by 3 bases and V by 3 bases; bases with no gene match: 5. This CDR3 has 15 residues. CDR1 is SGHDT and CDR2 is YYEEEE in the germline V gene. CDR3 nucleotides: TGTGCCAGCAGCTACAGGGGGGTCGGCAAAAACATTCAGTACTTC. It yields the protein CASSYRGVGKNIQYF.

The V call is TRBV19, the J call TRBJ1-1; TRBD1 agrees at 9 bases. CDR1 LNHDA and CDR2 SQIVND come from the germline V gene (reference sequence). The CDR3 length is 13 residues. With 8 bases clipped from V and 6 bases from J, the junction kept 7 bases outside the gene matches. This CDR3 is CASSGQGPAEAFF. The CDR3 DNA reads TGTGCCAGTTCGGGACAGGGCCCTGCTGAAGCTTTCTTT.

V is TRBV18 and J is TRBJ1-5; 9 nucleotides match TRBD1. Germline V gene lookup returns CDR1 KGHSH and CDR2 LQKENI. This CDR3 contains 16 residues. V was clipped by 5 bases and J by 4 bases; unmatched bases: 9. CDR3 DNA: TGTGCCAGCTCATCAATTACAGGGGGCGGAAATCAGCCCCAGCATTTT. This sequence encodes CASSSITGGGNQPQHF. The entire variable domain, with the rest obtained from reference TRBV18 and TRBJ1-5, is as follows: NAGVMQNPRHLVRRRGQEARLRCSPMKGHSHVYWYRQLPEEGLKFMVYLQKENIIDESGMPKERFSAEFPKEGPSILRIQQVVRGDSAAYFCASSSITGGGNQPQHFGDGTRLSIL.

V is TRBV14 and J is TRBJ2-3, with 9 bases fitting TRBD1. The CDR3 has 14 amino acids. Losses at the gene ends were 6 bases for V and 2 bases for J; bases not matched to a gene: 3. Germline loops: CDR1 SGHDN, CDR2 FVKESK. DNA of the CDR3: TGTGCCAGCAGACAGGGGGCTTTCACAGATACGCAGTATTTT. Its protein is CASRQGAFTDTQYF.

V usage is TRBV18 and J usage is TRBJ2-5; 11 positions agree with TRBD2. Trimming took 0 bases from V and 5 from J; bases not matched to a gene: 17. CDR1 and CDR2 (germline): KGHSH, LQKENI. CDR3 length: 20 amino acids. The CDR3 is CASSPPYRETSGRVTETQYF. The CDR3 nucleotides are TGTGCCAGCTCACCACCTTATCGGGAAACTAGCGGGAGAGTTACGGAGACCCAGTACTTC.

The gene calls are TRBV19 and TRBJ1-5; perhaps TRBD1 as D (6 bases). This CDR3 spans 15 amino acids. Trimming removed 10 bases at V and 6 bases at J, with 22 bases between. The germline V gene has CDR1 LNHDA and CDR2 SQIVND (reference sequence). CDR3 DNA sequence: TGTGCCACCAAGACCGTGACAGGTTCGGGTCAGCCCCAGCATTTT. Its protein product is CATKTVTGSGQPQHF.

This clone has just one count. The chain joins TRBV5-1 to TRBJ1-2, with a possible D match to TRBD1 (5 bases). The CDR3 is 11 residues long. The ends were cut back, 8 bases at V and 7 bases at J, with 12 bases in the middle. Germline V gene lookup returns CDR1 SGHRS and CDR2 YFSETQ. For the CDR3, the DNA is TGCGCCAGTCTTGGGGGGTTTGGCTACACCTTC. Translating it yields CASLGGFGYTF.

The chain employs TRBV9 and TRBJ2-7, with a tentative D call TRBD1 (5 bases). V shed 3 bases and J shed 5 bases, with 15 bases lying between them. CDR3 length equals 14 residues. The germline V gene has CDR1 SGDLS and CDR2 YYNGEE. The DNA for the CDR3 is TGTGCCAGCAGCGAGGATAGGGGTGGAGACGAGCAGTACTTC. It specifies CASSEDRGGDEQYF.

This chain uses TRBV30 with TRBJ1-3, with unresolved D. Trimming took 1 base from V and 0 from J, leaving 10 bases between them. Germline CDR1 reads GTSNPN; CDR2 reads SVGIG (reference sequence). The CDR3 has 15 residues. CDR3 bases: TGTGCCTGGAGTGGAGTGCTGATCTCTGGAAACACCATATATTTT. It specifies CAWSGVLISGNTIYF.

The V call is TRBV5-4, the J call TRBJ1-6, with D perhaps TRBD1 (5 bases). V was cut by 3 bases and J by 10 bases, with 11 bases left in between. There are 13 residues in the CDR3. The germline gives CDR1 SGHNT, CDR2 YYREEE (reference sequence). This CDR3 reads CASSWGDLSPLHF. The DNA for the CDR3 is TGTGCCAGCAGCTGGGGGGATTTGTCACCCCTCCACTTT.

The genes are TRBV5-5 and TRBJ2-5, with 10 bases that match TRBD1. Germline trimming cut 4 bases from V and 4 bases from J; bases unmatched to any gene: 7. Germline CDR1 SGHKS, CDR2 YYEKEE (reference sequence). The CDR3 runs to 15 residues. In DNA, the CDR3 is TGTGCCAGCAGCGGCCAGACAGGGGGCGCAGAGACCCAGTACTTC. Amino acid sequence: CASSGQTGGAETQYF.

Comments on this clone: Within the sample, other DNA sequences also encode this same CDR3. J is TRBJ1-1 and V is TRBV30; D gene uncertain. The CDR3 extends over 13 amino acids. Germline assignment: CDR1 GTSNPN and CDR2 SVGIG (reference sequence). V dropped 0 bases and J dropped 2 bases, with 7 bases sitting between them. The CDR3 here is CAWSVLGNTEAFF. For the CDR3, the DNA is TGTGCCTGGAGTGTACTAGGTAACACTGAAGCTTTCTTT. The full variable domain, in which reference TRBV30 and TRBJ1-1 provide the parts outside the CDR3, is SQTIHQWPATLVQPVGSPLSLECTVEGTSNPNLYWYRQAAGRGLQLLFYSVGIGQISSEVPQNLSASRPQDRQFILSSKKLLLSDSGFYLCAWSVLGNTEAFFGQGTRLTVV.

This clone was recorded a few times. The V and J genes are TRBV5-5 and TRBJ1-5, with unresolved D. From germline, CDR1 is SGHKS and CDR2 YYEKEE (reference sequence). Deletions cut 4 bases from V and 2 bases from J, with 7 bases between. CDR3 length equals 13 residues. The DNA of the CDR3 is TGTGCCAGCAGCCGCGAGCGCAATCAGCCCCAGCATTTT. Residues: CASSRERNQPQHF. The complete variable domain, with remaining parts taken from reference TRBV5-5 and TRBJ1-5, reads DAGVTQSPTHLIKTRGQQVTLRCSPISGHKSVSWYQQVLGQGPQFIFQYYEKEERGRGNFPDRFSARQFPNYSSELNVNALLLGDSALYLCASSRERNQPQHFGDGTRLSIL.

This chain uses TRBV19 with TRBJ1-1; 8 bases agree with TRBD1. The CDR3 is made up of 12 amino acids. With 7 bases clipped from V and 4 bases from J, the junction kept 2 bases outside the gene matches. Germline CDR1 LNHDA, CDR2 SQIVND (reference sequence). The CDR3 is CASNRGVTEAFF. As DNA, the CDR3 is TGTGCCAGTAACAGGGGGGTCACTGAAGCTTTCTTT.

This clone was counted many times. The rearrangement links TRBV11-2 to TRBJ1-2; D gene unclear. Germline V gene lookup returns CDR1 SGHAT and CDR2 FQNNGV. CDR3 length equals 15 residues. Between the trimmed V and J ends, which lost 4 bases and 2 bases, there was a span of 14 bases. The CDR3 here is CASSYYMTGNYGYTF. The CDR3 DNA follows: TGTGCCAGCAGCTATTACATGACGGGGAACTATGGCTACACCTTC.

About this clone: This same CDR3 is encoded by further DNA sequences in the sample. The chain uses TRBV7-6 and TRBJ2-7, with 9 nucleotides matching TRBD2. Germline values: CDR1 SGHVS, CDR2 FNYEAQ. This CDR3 spans 15 amino acids. Trimming removed 2 bases from V and 3 bases from J; junction bases left unmatched: 5. This CDR3 reads CASSLSTSGDYEQYF. In DNA, the CDR3 is TGTGCCAGCAGCTTATCGACTAGCGGTGACTACGAGCAGTACTTC.

V and J are TRBV15 and TRBJ1-4; 7 bases map to TRBD1. Germline CDR1 is LNHNV and CDR2 is YYDKDF (reference sequence). Losses at the gene ends were 1 base for V and 6 bases for J; bases not matched to a gene: 5. This CDR3 contains 15 residues. This CDR3 reads CATSRVRDSYEKLFF. DNA of the CDR3: TGTGCCACCAGCAGAGTTCGGGACAGCTATGAAAAACTGTTTTTT.

This clone was detected only a few times. The chain links TRBV20-1 to TRBJ2-3, with unresolved D. Germline V CDR1 and CDR2: DFQATT, SNEGSKA (reference sequence). The V gene lost 7 bases and the J gene lost 2 bases, with 7 bases spanning the gap. The CDR3 contains 11 residues. In DNA form, the CDR3 reads TGCAGTGGGCTGCTCACAGATACGCAGTATTTT. Protein product: CSGLLTDTQYF.

The chain combines TRBV19 with TRBJ1-5; TRBD1 might be the D (5 bases). The CDR3 contains 16 residues. V lost 3 bases and J lost 4, with 16 bases in between. The germline CDR1 and CDR2 sequences are LNHDA and SQIVND (reference sequence). CDR3 in amino acids: CASSIFGTGSNQPQHF. Here the CDR3 DNA reads TGTGCCAGTAGTATTTTCGGCACAGGATCAAATCAGCCCCAGCATTTT.

This clone showed up just once. This sequence joins TRBV5-1 and TRBJ1-1; weak D call: TRBD1 (6 bases). Per germline, CDR1 SGHRS and CDR2 YFSETQ. The V end lost 2 bases, the J end lost 1 base, and 15 bases lay between the germline ends. CDR3 size: 16 residues. CDR3 protein: CASSFLGGGGNTEAFF. The CDR3 bases are TGCGCCAGCAGCTTCCTCGGGGGAGGGGGGAACACTGAAGCTTTCTTT.